This is a list of T cell receptor beta chains from one sample in a study of CD8+CD57+ T cells in acquired aplastic anemia. TCRdb processed the reads anew with MiXCR; each CDR3 protein has one entry. The data hold 200,000 or so distinct CDR3 sequences, with around 50% observed a single time. The sample was sorted CD4+, CD8+, or CD8+CD57+ T cells (not recorded which) from PBMCs. These receptor sequences come from a human donor with aplastic anemia. The CDR3 runs from the conserved cysteine through the conserved F or W. D genes are given only for firm matches. Rows give clone size only sometimes, using once, few, many, or a class for an expanded clone.

many	14	TRBJ1-2	TRBV12-5	.	TGTGCTAGTGGTTTGGGGAGGTCGGTTTATGGCTACACCTTC	CASGLGRSVYGYTF
.	12	TRBJ2-7	TRBV10-3	TRBD1	TGTGGTCCGGGACAGGGGGCTTGGGAGCAGTACTTC	CGPGQGAWEQYF
few	15	TRBJ2-2	TRBV5-8	TRBD1	TGTGCCAGCAGCTCCGGGACAGGGGCCACCGGGGAGCTGTTTTTT	CASSSGTGATGELFF
many	14	TRBJ1-2	TRBV3-1	.	TGTGCCAGCAGCCGACTGACAAATAACTATGGCTACACCTTC	CASSRLTNNYGYTF
.	13	TRBJ2-7	TRBV20-1	TRBD1	TGCAGTGCAGCGGGACAGGGGGGCGTCGAGCAGTACTTC	CSAAGQGGVEQYF
many	14	TRBJ2-1	TRBV24-1	.	TGTGCCACCAGTGATTTGCGCCAGGGCAATGAGCAGTTCTTC	CATSDLRQGNEQFF
few	15	TRBJ1-2	TRBV6-2/TRBV6-3	TRBD1	TGTGCCAGCAGAATCCGGGACAGCCGTCTAAGTGGCTACACCTTC	CASRIRDSRLSGYTF
.	16	TRBJ1-1	TRBV20-1	TRBD1	TGCAGTGCTAGAAACCCGGGACAGGGACGTGGCACTGGAGCTTTCTTT	CSARNPGQGRGTGAFF
many	13	TRBJ1-2	TRBV19	.	TGTGCCAGTACAGAGGGACGAAACTATGGCTACACCTTC	CASTEGRNYGYTF
many	17	TRBJ2-1	TRBV7-3	TRBD1	TGTGCCAGCAGCCCTGGGGGAGGACAGGGGGCCGTCAATGAGCAGTTCTTC	CASSPGGGQGAVNEQFF
many	14	TRBJ1-1	TRBV5-6	.	TGTGCCAGCAGCTTAAGGGTGGAGGGACGGGAAGCTTTCTTT	CASSLRVEGREAFF
many	14	TRBJ1-6	TRBV2	.	TGTGCCAGCAGGGGGGATACATATAATTCACCCCTCCACTTT	CASRGDTYNSPLHF
.	15	TRBJ2-2	TRBV7-3	TRBD2	TGTGCCAGCAGCTTGACTAGCGGGGATACCGGGGAGCTGTTTTTT	CASSLTSGDTGELFF
.	18	TRBJ2-6	TRBV20-1	.	TGCAGTGCTAGAGATCAGACAGGAGGGGGCTCTGGGGCCAACGTCCTGACTTTC	CSARDQTGGGSGANVLTF
.	13	TRBJ1-1	TRBV29-1	.	TGCAGCGTTGTTAGTCAGGGAAATACTGAAGCTCTCTTT	CSVVSQGNTEALF
many	12	TRBJ1-6	TRBV18	.	TGTGCCAGCTCACCTCCGGGACTACCCCTCCACTTT	CASSPPGLPLHF
few	14	TRBJ2-7	TRBV25-1	.	TGTGCCAGCAGTTTAAGGGGACGGCTTTACGAGCAGTACTTC	CASSLRGRLYEQYF
many	14	TRBJ2-2	TRBV12-3/TRBV12-4	TRBD2	TGTGCCAGCAGTTTACGGACTAGCGGCGGGGAGCTGTTTTTT	CASSLRTSGGELFF
few	16	TRBJ2-5	TRBV15	.	TGTGCCACCAGCTCTCCCCGACGGACTCCCCAAGAGACCCAGTACTTC	CATSSPRRTPQETQYF
many	15	TRBJ2-1	TRBV7-9	.	TGTGCCAGCACCAATCAATGGGACTTGGAGTTTGAGCAGTTCTTC	CASTNQWDLEFEQFF
few	13	TRBJ2-7	TRBV19	.	TGTGCTAGAGAAGGGGCCAGATTCTACGAGCAGTACTTC	CAREGARFYEQYF
many	10	TRBJ1-2	TRBV7-3	.	TGTGCCAGCACCTTCCAAGGCTACACCTTC	CASTFQGYTF
.	14	TRBJ2-7	TRBV5-1	TRBD1	TGCGCCAGCACCTTGAAAGGGGGCCATAACGAGCAGTACTTC	CASTLKGGHNEQYF
many	14	TRBJ2-7	TRBV5-4	TRBD1	TGTGCCAGCAGCGGGCACGGACAGGCCCTTGAGCAGTACTTC	CASSGHGQALEQYF
many	18	TRBJ2-4	TRBV20-1	TRBD1	TGCAGTGCTAGAGATCCTTCACAGGGACAGGGGGCCAAAAACATTCAGTACTTC	CSARDPSQGQGAKNIQYF
many	15	TRBJ2-3	TRBV9	TRBD2	TGTGCCAGCACCCAGACTAGCGGCTTGGGCGATACGCAGTATTTT	CASTQTSGLGDTQYF
.	16	TRBJ2-3	TRBV24-1	TRBD2	TGTGCCACCAGTGCTGAAGCGGGACTAGGTGCGGATACGCAGTATTTT	CATSAEAGLGADTQYF
few	16	TRBJ2-3	TRBV15	.	TGTGCCACCAGCAGAGATAGGCAGGGAGGCACAGATACGCAGTATTTT	CATSRDRQGGTDTQYF
.	14	TRBJ1-6	TRBV7-9	.	TGTGCCATAACCCGAACAGGGAGTAATTCACCCCTCCACTTT	CAITRTGSNSPLHF
many	15	TRBJ2-3	TRBV20-1	.	TGCAGTGCTAGAGCGGAGCGGGCTGCGGCAGATACGCAGTATTTT	CSARAERAAADTQYF
few	14	TRBJ2-7	TRBV7-3	TRBD1	TGTGCCAGCAGCCCCCGACAGGGAAAATACGAGCAGTACTTC	CASSPRQGKYEQYF
many	12	TRBJ2-7	TRBV12-3/TRBV12-4	.	TGTGCCAGCAGCCTAAAGTCCTACGAGCAGTACTTC	CASSLKSYEQYF
few	10	TRBJ2-7	TRBV2	.	TGTGCCAGCAGTCGAGGCGAGCAGTACTTC	CASSRGEQYF
.	15	TRBJ2-3	TRBV5-1	TRBD2	TGCGCCAGCAGCCAAGGACTAGCGGGGACAGATACGCAGTATTTT	CASSQGLAGTDTQYF
many	14	TRBJ2-7	TRBV19	.	TGTGCCAGTAGTCCGGGGGACGCGCCCTACGAGCAGTACTTC	CASSPGDAPYEQYF
few	13	TRBJ2-5	TRBV27	.	TGTGCCAGCAGTTTTCTGCCTCCGGAGACCCAGTACTTC	CASSFLPPETQYF
many	13	TRBJ2-7	TRBV2	.	TGTGCCAGCAGCGTACCCGGAGGCTACGAGCAGTACTTC	CASSVPGGYEQYF
many	14	TRBJ2-5	TRBV28	.	TGTGCCAGCAGTTTAATCGCAGAGGGGGAGACCCAGTACTTC	CASSLIAEGETQYF
many	13	TRBJ2-3	TRBV20-1	.	TGCAGTGCCACGGGCAGTTACACAGATACGCAGTATTTT	CSATGSYTDTQYF
.	14	TRBJ2-3	TRBV2	TRBD1	TGTGCCAGCAGGACAGGGGTAGGTGCAGATACGCAGTATTTT	CASRTGVGADTQYF
.	12	TRBJ1-1	TRBV28	.	TGTGCCAGCAGTCTCCTCGCCACTGAAGCTTTCTTT	CASSLLATEAFF
.	13	TRBJ1-6	TRBV6-1	.	TGTGCCAGCAGTAGGACTGTCAGTTCACCCCTCCACTTT	CASSRTVSSPLHF
.	15	TRBJ2-1	TRBV7-9	TRBD2	TGTGCCAGCAGCCCCGGGACTAGCTCAGACAATGAGCAGTTCTTC	CASSPGTSSDNEQFF
many	14	TRBJ1-6	TRBV11-1	TRBD1	TGTGCCAGCAGGCGGACAGGGGATCGTTCACCCCTCCACTTT	CASRRTGDRSPLHF
.	15	TRBJ2-2	TRBV6-1	TRBD2	TGTGCCAGCAGTGAAGACTCCGGGGGGGCCGGGGAGCTGTTTTTT	CASSEDSGGAGELFF
many	14	TRBJ1-2	TRBV5-1	.	TGCGCCAGCAGGCGCGGGCCGGACGCCTATGGCTACACCTTC	CASRRGPDAYGYTF
many	16	TRBJ2-7	TRBV6-6	TRBD2	TGTGCCACCATACGGGAGGCAGGAGGTCTAGGCTACGAGCAGTACTTC	CATIREAGGLGYEQYF
.	13	TRBJ2-7	TRBV15	.	TGTGCCACCGGGGTTCGGTTCCCCTACGAGCAGTACTTC	CATGVRFPYEQYF
many	14	TRBJ2-2	TRBV7-8	TRBD1	TGTGCCAGCAGCTGGGACAGGGGGTCCGGGGAGCTGTTTTTT	CASSWDRGSGELFF
.	15	TRBJ1-6	TRBV7-9	.	TGTGCCAGCAGCCTGACTAGCGGTGGCAATTCACCCCTCCACTTT	CASSLTSGGNSPLHF
.	11	TRBJ1-2	TRBV25-1	.	TGTGCCAGCAGCGAAAGCGGGGGCTACACCTTC	CASSESGGYTF
many	14	TRBJ1-2	TRBV6-5	.	TGTGCCAGCAGTTACGAAGGCGGCTCCTATGGCTACACCTTC	CASSYEGGSYGYTF
many	14	TRBJ1-5	TRBV20-1	.	TGCAGTGCTAGAAGGGGTTGGGGCAATCAGCCCCAGCATTTT	CSARRGWGNQPQHF
.	18	TRBJ1-1	TRBV5-4	TRBD1	TGTGCCAGCAGCCCGGGAAGGGACAGGGGGCACCTGTGGGCTGAAGCTCTCTTT	CASSPGRDRGHLWAEALF
.	17	TRBJ2-1	TRBV5-4	TRBD2	TGTGCCAGCAGCTTGTTGATCGCGGGGGGGGTGAACAATGAGCAGTTCTTC	CASSLLIAGGVNNEQFF
.	15	TRBJ1-5	TRBV18	.	TGTGCCAGCTCACCCCAGGGTGGTAGGGATCAGCCCCAGCATTTT	CASSPQGGRDQPQHF
many	15	TRBJ1-2	TRBV7-3	.	TGTGCCAGCAGCCCCGAGGGGCAGGGATCGAATGGCTACACCTTC	CASSPEGQGSNGYTF
.	13	TRBJ1-1	TRBV25-1	TRBD1	TGTGCCACACAGGGGGCTGGGAACACTGAAGCTTTCTTT	CATQGAGNTEAFF
many	15	TRBJ2-7	TRBV13	.	TGTGCCAGCAGCTTAGTAGGCAGTTCGTCCTACGAGCAGTACTTC	CASSLVGSSSYEQYF